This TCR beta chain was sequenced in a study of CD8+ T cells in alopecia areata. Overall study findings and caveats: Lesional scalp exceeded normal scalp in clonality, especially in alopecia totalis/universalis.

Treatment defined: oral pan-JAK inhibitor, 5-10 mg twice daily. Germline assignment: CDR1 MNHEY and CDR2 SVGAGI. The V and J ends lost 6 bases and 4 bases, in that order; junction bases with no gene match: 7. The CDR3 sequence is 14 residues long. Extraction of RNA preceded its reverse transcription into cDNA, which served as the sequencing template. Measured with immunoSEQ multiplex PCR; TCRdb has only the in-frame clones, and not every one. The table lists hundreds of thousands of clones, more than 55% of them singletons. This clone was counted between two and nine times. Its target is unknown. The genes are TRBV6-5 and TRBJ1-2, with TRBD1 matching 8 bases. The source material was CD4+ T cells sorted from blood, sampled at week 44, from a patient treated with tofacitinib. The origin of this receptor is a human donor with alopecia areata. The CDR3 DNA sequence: TGTGCCAGCAGCGATACAGGGGGTGGCTATGGCTACACCTTC. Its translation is CASSDTGGGYGYTF.